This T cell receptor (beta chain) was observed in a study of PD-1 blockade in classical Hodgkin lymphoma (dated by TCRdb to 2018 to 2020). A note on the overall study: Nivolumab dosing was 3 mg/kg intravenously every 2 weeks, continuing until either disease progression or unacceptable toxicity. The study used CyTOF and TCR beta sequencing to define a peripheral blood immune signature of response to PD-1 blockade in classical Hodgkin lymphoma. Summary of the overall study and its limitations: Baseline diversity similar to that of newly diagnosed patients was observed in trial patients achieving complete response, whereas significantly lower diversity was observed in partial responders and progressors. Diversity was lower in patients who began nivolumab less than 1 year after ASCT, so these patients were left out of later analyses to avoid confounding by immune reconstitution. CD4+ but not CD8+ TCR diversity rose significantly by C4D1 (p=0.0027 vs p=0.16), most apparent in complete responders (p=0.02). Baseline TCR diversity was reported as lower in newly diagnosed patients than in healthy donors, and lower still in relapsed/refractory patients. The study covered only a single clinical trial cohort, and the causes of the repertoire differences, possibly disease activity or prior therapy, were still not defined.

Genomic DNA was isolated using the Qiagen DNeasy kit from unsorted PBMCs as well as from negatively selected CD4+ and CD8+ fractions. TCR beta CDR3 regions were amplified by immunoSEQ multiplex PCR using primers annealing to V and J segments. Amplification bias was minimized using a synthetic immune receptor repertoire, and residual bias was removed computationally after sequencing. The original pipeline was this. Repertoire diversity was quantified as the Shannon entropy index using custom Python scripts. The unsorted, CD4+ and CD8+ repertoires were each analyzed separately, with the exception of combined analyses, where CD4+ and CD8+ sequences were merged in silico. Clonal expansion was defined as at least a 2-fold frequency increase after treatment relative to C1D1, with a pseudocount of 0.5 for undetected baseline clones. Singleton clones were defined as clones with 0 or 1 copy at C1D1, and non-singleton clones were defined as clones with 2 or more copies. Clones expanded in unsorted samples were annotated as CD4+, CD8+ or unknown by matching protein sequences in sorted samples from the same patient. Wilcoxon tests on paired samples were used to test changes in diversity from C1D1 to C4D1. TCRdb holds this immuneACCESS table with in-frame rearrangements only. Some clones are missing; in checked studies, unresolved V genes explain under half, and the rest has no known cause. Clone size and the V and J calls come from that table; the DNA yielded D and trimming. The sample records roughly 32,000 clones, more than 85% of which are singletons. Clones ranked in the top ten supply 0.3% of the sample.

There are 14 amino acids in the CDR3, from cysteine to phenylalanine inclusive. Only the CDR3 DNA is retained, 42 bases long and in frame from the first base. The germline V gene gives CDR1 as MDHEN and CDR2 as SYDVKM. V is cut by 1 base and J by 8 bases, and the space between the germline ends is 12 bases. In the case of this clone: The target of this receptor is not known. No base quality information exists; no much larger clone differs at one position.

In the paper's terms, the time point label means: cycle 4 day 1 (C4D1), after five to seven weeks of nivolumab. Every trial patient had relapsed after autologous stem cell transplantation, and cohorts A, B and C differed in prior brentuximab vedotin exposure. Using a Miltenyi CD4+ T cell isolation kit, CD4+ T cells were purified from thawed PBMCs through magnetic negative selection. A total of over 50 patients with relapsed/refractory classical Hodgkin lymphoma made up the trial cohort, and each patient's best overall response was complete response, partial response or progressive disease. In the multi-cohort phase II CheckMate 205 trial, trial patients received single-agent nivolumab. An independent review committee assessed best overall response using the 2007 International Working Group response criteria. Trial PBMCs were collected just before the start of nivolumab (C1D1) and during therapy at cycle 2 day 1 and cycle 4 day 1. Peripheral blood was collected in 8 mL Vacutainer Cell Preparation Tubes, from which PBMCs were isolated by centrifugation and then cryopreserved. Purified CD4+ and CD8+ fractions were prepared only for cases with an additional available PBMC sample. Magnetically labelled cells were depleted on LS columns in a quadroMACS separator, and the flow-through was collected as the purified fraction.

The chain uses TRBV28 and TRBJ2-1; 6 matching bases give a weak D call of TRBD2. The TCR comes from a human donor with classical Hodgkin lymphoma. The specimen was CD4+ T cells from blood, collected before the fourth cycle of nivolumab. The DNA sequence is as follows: TGTGCCAGCAGTTTATACTCCCTAGCGTATGAGCAGTTCTTC. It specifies CASSLYSLAYEQFF.